This is a list of T cell receptor beta chains from one sample in a study of T cells after yellow fever vaccination. One entry per CDR3 protein results from TCRdb running MiXCR on the 5' RACE reads. The top ten clones hold roughly a sixth of a sample with 450,000 to 650,000 distinct CDR3 sequences, 20% to 25% of them seen once. The sample was PBMCs, taken less than 25 days after the first yellow fever vaccination. The origin of the receptors is a man between 18 and 35 years old who received the YFV17D yellow fever vaccine. Both conserved end residues are part of each CDR3. The D gene is left open where the match is weak. The size entry is marked missing in some rows and otherwise reads once, few, many or a size class.

>TRBV10-3|TRBJ2-7|few|NA
CAARGGTDLREQYF
TGTGCCGCCCGCGGGGGGACAGACCTCCGCGAGCAGTACTTC
>TRBV5-1|TRBJ2-2|few|NA
CASIGPNTGELFF
TGCGCCAGCATTGGCCCTAACACCGGGGAGCTGTTTTTT
>TRBV18|TRBJ2-6|NA|NA
CASSPRAATSGANVLTF
TGTGCCAGCTCACCGAGGGCAGCGACCTCTGGGGCCAACGTCCTGACTTTC
>TRBV5-1|TRBJ2-1|few|NA
CASSTGNGNEQFF
TGCGCCAGCAGTACAGGGAATGGCAATGAGCAGTTCTTC
>TRBV5-1|TRBJ2-3|NA|NA
CASSIGDWGTDTQYF
TGCGCCAGCAGCATCGGGGATTGGGGGACAGATACGCAGTATTTT
>TRBV6-4|TRBJ2-3|few|NA
CASGAGGHTDTQYF
TGTGCCAGCGGGGCCGGGGGGCACACAGATACGCAGTATTTT
>TRBV4-2|TRBJ1-1|few|NA
CASSQAETLGDEAFF
TGTGCCAGCAGCCAAGCTGAGACTTTGGGGGATGAAGCTTTCTTT
>TRBV20-1|TRBJ1-5|NA|NA
CSASTDSNQPQHF
TGCAGTGCTAGTACCGATAGCAATCAGCCCCAGCATTTT
>TRBV28|TRBJ2-5|NA|NA
CASSLLGREQETQYF
TGTGCCAGCAGTTTATTGGGCAGGGAACAAGAGACCCAGTACTTC
>TRBV5-1|TRBJ2-5|few|NA
CASSLVPDRTQYF
TGCGCCAGCAGCTTGGTTCCAGATAGAACCCAGTACTTC
>TRBV5-1|TRBJ1-3|few|NA
CASSSGPHSGNTIYF
TGCGCCAGCAGCTCGGGACCTCACTCTGGAAACACCATATATTTT
>TRBV7-6|TRBJ2-7|NA|NA
CASSLGGLSRMMYF
TGTGCCAGCAGCTTAGGAGGTTTATCCAGAATGATGTACTTC
>TRBV11-1|TRBJ1-1|few|NA
CASSLAPGVETEAFF
TGTGCCAGCAGCTTAGCCCCAGGGGTGGAGACTGAAGCTTTCTTT
>TRBV27|TRBJ2-7|few|NA
CASSYGVAYEQYF
TGTGCCAGCAGTTACGGCGTTGCCTACGAGCAGTACTTC
>TRBV7-2|TRBJ1-2|few|NA
CASSLEGRGHYGYTF
TGTGCCAGCAGCTTAGAGGGCAGGGGCCACTATGGCTACACCTTC
>TRBV7-9|TRBJ1-6|few|NA
CASSPGTSGSPLHF
TGTGCCAGCAGCCCCGGGACATCGGGATCACCCCTCCACTTT
>TRBV5-6|TRBJ1-2|few|NA
CASSLARGYGYTF
TGTGCCAGCAGCTTGGCCAGGGGCTATGGCTACACCTTC
>TRBV20-1|TRBJ2-5|NA|TRBD1
CSAHRGPPRDQYQETQYF
TGCAGTGCTCACAGGGGGCCGCCTCGAGACCAGTACCAAGAGACCCAGTACTTC
>TRBV5-1|TRBJ1-1|few|NA
CASSRTHTEAFF
TGCGCCAGCAGCCGTACCCACACTGAAGCTTTCTTT
>TRBV12-5|TRBJ2-2|NA|TRBD1
CASGTGGTGELFF
TGTGCTAGTGGTACAGGGGGTACCGGGGAGCTGTTTTTT
>TRBV5-1|TRBJ2-2|many|NA
CASSSTRANTGELFF
TGCGCCAGCAGCTCTACTAGGGCGAACACCGGGGAGCTGTTTTTT
>TRBV5-1|TRBJ2-5|few|NA
CASSLAGQGPQYF
TGCGCCAGCAGCTTGGCTGGTCAGGGGCCCCAGTACTTC
>TRBV4-1|TRBJ2-5|many|TRBD2
CASSQGLAGEETQYF
TGCGCCAGCAGCCAAGGTCTAGCGGGGGAAGAGACCCAGTACTTC
>TRBV12-3/TRBV12-4|TRBJ1-2|few|NA
CASSLSSGNYGYTF
TGTGCCAGCAGTTTATCGTCAGGAAACTATGGCTACACCTTC
>TRBV5-1|TRBJ2-4|few|NA
CASSQDSPKDIQYF
TGCGCCAGCAGCCAGGACAGTCCGAAGGACATTCAGTACTTC
>TRBV6-2/TRBV6-3|TRBJ1-1|NA|NA
CASRAQGPNTEAFF
TGTGCCAGCAGGGCACAGGGCCCGAACACTGAAGCTTTCTTT
>TRBV6-2/TRBV6-3|TRBJ1-5|many|TRBD1
CASSPGLRGDQPQHF
TGTGCCAGCAGTCCGGGACTCAGGGGGGATCAGCCCCAGCATTTT
>TRBV18|TRBJ2-7|few|NA
CASSPPAAYEQYF
TGTGCCAGCTCACCCCCGGCCGCGTACGAGCAGTACTTC
>TRBV5-5|TRBJ2-3|NA|TRBD1
CASSHGTGRTDTQYF
TGTGCCAGCAGCCACGGGACAGGACGCACAGATACGCAGTATTTT
>TRBV4-1|TRBJ2-2|few|NA
CASSQDFVSRAETGELFF
TGCGCCAGCAGCCAAGATTTCGTCAGCAGGGCGGAGACCGGGGAGCTGTTTTTT
>TRBV7-2|TRBJ1-2|few|TRBD1
CASSRGTAQDYGYTF
TGTGCCAGCAGCCGAGGGACAGCGCAGGATTATGGCTACACCTTC
>TRBV19|TRBJ2-2|NA|NA
CASSIEVPGYTANTGELFF
TGTGCCAGTAGTATAGAAGTTCCAGGATATACCGCGAACACCGGGGAGCTGTTTTTT
>TRBV12-3/TRBV12-4|TRBJ2-7|NA|NA
CASSFGGGRYEQYF
TGTGCCAGCAGTTTCGGAGGGGGGCGGTACGAGCAGTACTTC
>TRBV6-1|TRBJ1-2|few|TRBD1
CASSARQGQADYGYTF
TGTGCCAGCAGTGCCCGACAGGGGCAGGCAGACTATGGCTACACCTTC
>TRBV10-3|TRBJ2-3|few|NA
CAITDQTTTDTQYF
TGTGCCATCACCGACCAAACGACCACAGATACGCAGTATTTT
>TRBV18|TRBJ2-6|NA|NA
CASSPSDVVSFGANVLTF
TGTGCCAGCTCACCCTCCGACGTGGTTTCGTTTGGGGCCAACGTCCTGACTTTC
>TRBV20-1|TRBJ1-6|NA|NA
CSASVRGGRSPLHF
TGCAGTGCTAGTGTTCGCGGGGGGCGGTCACCCCTCCACTTT
>TRBV5-1|TRBJ2-3|many|NA
CASSRTGTEAPDTQYF
TGCGCCAGCAGCCGTACCGGGACTGAGGCCCCAGATACGCAGTATTTT
>TRBV20-1|TRBJ1-1|once|NA
CSAVSGPMNTEAFF
TGCAGTGCCGTCTCCGGGCCAATGAACACTGAAGCTTTCTTT
>TRBV6-5|TRBJ1-4|NA|NA
CASSRPRTNEKLFF
TGTGCCAGCAGCCGGCCCCGAACAAATGAAAAACTGTTTTTT